This record looks at one T cell receptor beta chain sequence and its context. The data belong to a study of T cells in Graves' hyperthyroidism and ophthalmopathy. Study at large: Once the initial diagnosis was made, peripheral blood was obtained before any treatment.

The CDR3 extends over 13 amino acids. Germline CDR1 is MGHRA and CDR2 is YSYEKL. V shed 1 base and J shed 6 bases, with 10 bases lying between them. This sample holds PBMCs from 8 to 10 ml fresh peripheral blood. RNA transcripts provided the source from which TCR beta CDR3 regions were amplified. With the HTBI primer set, the TCR CDR3 went through a first round of RT-PCR. Each CDR3 protein is one row after TCRdb ran MiXCR on the multiplex PCR reads. The sample carries a few hundred thousand distinct CDR3 sequences, 12% to 15% recorded once. The sample comprised blood. This clonotype originated in a woman aged 40 to 50 with Graves' hyperthyroidism. The rearrangement joins TRBV4-1 to TRBJ2-7; D is tentatively TRBD1 or TRBD2 (5 bases each). The CDR3 DNA reads TGCGCCAGCAGCCAAGTCCCAGGGACCGAGCAGTACTTC. Translated: CASSQVPGTEQYF.